This T cell receptor (beta chain) was retrieved from a study of blood T cell repertoires in COVID-19. About the research overall: Sources were T cells, B-cell-depleted T cells, or PBMCs; the material itself was cDNA or gDNA.

Germline V gene sequence: CDR1 LNHNV, CDR2 YYDKDF (reference sequence). The CDR3 is 18 residues long. After removal of 0 bases from V and 0 bases from J, the junction contained 8 bases not matched to a gene. Here immunoSEQ multiplex PCR was the method, and the copy in TCRdb shows in-frame clones only, minus some. The sample has about 110,000 clones; roughly four fifths are singletons. The rearrangement uses TRBV15 and TRBJ2-7; 10 bases map to TRBD2. The sequenced sample consisted of peripheral blood. The clonotype comes from a woman in her seventies with acute or convalescent COVID-19. This CDR3 reads CATSRDYTGLAISYEQYF. The CDR3 coding sequence is TGTGCCACCAGCAGAGATTATACGGGACTAGCGATCTCCTACGAGCAGTACTTC.